This entry lists 14 T cell receptor beta chains sequenced from one sample in a study of early T cells in non-severe SARS-CoV-2 infection (dated by TCRdb to the early 2020s). The library relied on 5' RACE. The sequencer was a NextSeq 500. The public reads were reanalyzed by TCRdb: fastp trimming at Q25, MiXCR alignment, in-frame beta chains only. Rows are combined by CDR3 protein, so each entry shows the most common genes and DNA. The sample data list around 50,000 distinct CDR3 sequences, and roughly 10% of these were observed just once. Of the sample, roughly 10% falls within the top ten clones. Specimen: whole blood. The origin of the receptors is an adult who was a healthcare worker with PCR-confirmed SARS-CoV-2 infection or an uninfected control (not recorded which).

This clonotype was picked up a small number of times. The chain is built from TRBV10-1 and TRBJ2-5; 9 bases fit TRBD1. Per the germline V gene, CDR1 is WNHNN and CDR2 is SYGVQD (reference sequence). With 10 bases clipped from V and 5 bases from J, the junction kept 11 bases outside the gene matches. The CDR3 sequence is 14 residues long. CDR3 coding DNA: TGCGCCACCCGGCTACAGGGGGCCGTCGAGACCCAGTACTTC. Translated: CATRLQGAVETQYF.

The chain is built from TRBV5-4 and TRBJ2-1; 10 nucleotides line up with TRBD2. V gave up 1 base and J gave up 8 bases; unmatched junction bases: 12. The germline gives CDR1 SGHNT, CDR2 YYREEE (reference sequence). CDR3 length: 17 amino acids. The CDR3, as DNA: TGTGCCAGCAGCTTGTGGCTAGCGGGAGTATCGTCCGATGAGCAGTTCTTC. Residues: CASSLWLAGVSSDEQFF.

This clonotype was seen ten or more times. V usage is TRBV3-1 and J usage is TRBJ1-3; no clear D gene. Per the germline V gene, CDR1 is LGHDT and CDR2 is YNNKEL (reference sequence). The germline V and J ends were trimmed by 4 bases and 4 bases, with 11 bases remaining between them. This CDR3 region has 14 residues. CDR3 region: CASSLVSAGNTIYF. CDR3 sequence (DNA): TGTGCCAGCAGCCTTGTGTCCGCCGGAAACACCATATATTTT. Combining the CDR3 with reference TRBV3-1 and TRBJ1-3 gives the whole variable domain DTAVSQTPKYLVTQMGNDKSIKCEQNLGHDTMYWYKQDSKKFLKIMFSYNNKELIINETVPNRFSPKSPDKAHLNLHINSLELGDSAVYFCASSLVSAGNTIYFGEGSWLTVV.

This clonotype was observed many times. The chain carries TRBV10-3 and TRBJ2-4, with D maybe TRBD2 (5 bases). The CDR3 is made up of 17 amino acids. V shed 0 bases and J shed 1 base, with 13 bases lying between them. Looked up from germline, CDR1 is ENHRY and CDR2 is SYGVKD. The chain's CDR3 is CAISESPVRVAKNIQYF. CDR3 sequence (DNA): TGTGCCATCAGTGAGTCCCCAGTGAGGGTGGCCAAAAACATTCAGTACTTC.

CDR3 nucleotide sequence: TGCAGCGCTTACGAGAGGATCGCTTTCTTT. Its protein is CSAYERIAFF. The chain links TRBV29-1 to TRBJ1-1, with D hard to call. Germline CDR1 SQVTM, CDR2 ANQGSEA. CDR3 length equals 10 residues. The germline V and J ends were trimmed by 7 bases and 11 bases, with 14 bases remaining between them.

This clonotype was seen more than once but under ten times. CDR3 bases: TGCGCCAGCAGCCCGTTTTCGGGAGAGCGGGAAAAACTGTTTTTT. Protein: CASSPFSGEREKLFF. The V gene is TRBV5-1, the J gene TRBJ1-4; D remains ambiguous. There are 15 residues in the CDR3. Germline CDR1 reads SGHRS; CDR2 reads YFSETQ. V lost 4 bases, J lost 8 bases, and 18 bases lay in between. The full variable domain, rest sourced from reference TRBV5-1 and TRBJ1-4, is KAGVTQTPRYLIKTRGQQVTLSCSPISGHRSVSWYQQTPGQGLQFLFEYFSETQRNKGNFPGRFSGRQFSNSRSEMNVSTLELGDSALYLCASSPFSGEREKLFFGSGTQLSVL.

The sample holds a few counts of this clonotype. The chain joins TRBV28 to TRBJ2-1, with 11 bases identical to TRBD2. The J segment lost 7 bases and the V segment lost 6 bases, leaving 8 bases of the junction unmatched. Germline V gene data show CDR1 as MDHEN and CDR2 as SYDVKM. This CDR3 comprises 15 residues. CDR3 bases: TGTGCCAGCAGGAAATTAGCGGGGGGGCTGAATGAGCAGTTCTTC. Protein: CASRKLAGGLNEQFF. The full variable domain, completed using reference TRBV28 and TRBJ2-1, is DVKVTQSSRYLVKRTGEKVFLECVQDMDHENMFWYRQDPGLGLRLIYFSYDVKMKEKGDIPEGYSVSREKKERFSLILESASTNQTSMYLCASRKLAGGLNEQFFGPGTRLTVL.

This clonotype was observed at least ten times. The chain is built from TRBV12-3 or TRBV12-4 and TRBJ1-3, with D uncertain. This CDR3 spans 12 amino acids. Trimming cost V 8 bases and J 0 bases, with 5 bases left between them. CDR3 DNA sequence: TGTGCCAGCTGGTACTCTGGAAACACCATATATTTT. Residues: CASWYSGNTIYF.

The chain employs TRBV25-1 and TRBJ2-3; D not certain. The V gene lost 5 bases and the J gene lost 2 bases, with 26 bases spanning the gap. CDR1 MGHDK and CDR2 SYGVNS come from the germline V gene. The CDR3 is made up of 19 amino acids. CDR3: CASSPLVEPLGIFTDTQYF. The CDR3 DNA sequence: TGTGCCAGCAGTCCATTAGTAGAGCCTCTAGGGATATTCACAGATACGCAGTATTTT. The full variable domain, its missing parts supplied by reference TRBV25-1 and TRBJ2-3, is EADIYQTPRYLVIGTGKKITLECSQTMGHDKMYWYQQDPGMELHLIHYSYGVNSTEKGDLSSESTVSRIRTEHFPLTLESARPSHTSQYLCASSPLVEPLGIFTDTQYFGPGTRLTVL.

This clonotype came up many times. This chain links TRBV5-1 with TRBJ2-3; possible D gene TRBD2, 5 bases. The CDR3 runs 16 residues. V lost 2 bases, J lost 0 bases, and 13 bases lay in between. Germline V gene lookup returns CDR1 SGHRS and CDR2 YFSETQ. This CDR3 is CASSLELATSTDTQYF. CDR3 sequence (DNA): TGCGCCAGCAGCTTAGAGCTAGCAACAAGCACAGATACGCAGTATTTT.

This clonotype was picked up a small number of times. V and J are TRBV7-2 and TRBJ1-2; a weak D match, TRBD1 (5 bases). Germline V gene data show CDR1 as SGHTA and CDR2 as FQGNSA. This CDR3 is 16 amino acids long. V was shortened by 1 base and J by 4 bases, with 16 bases between the two germline ends. The DNA for the CDR3 is TGTGCCAGCAGCTTAGTTGGAGGGGACGCTGCCTATGGCTACACCTTC. This encodes CASSLVGGDAAYGYTF.

The chain links TRBV28 to TRBJ2-1; D gene ambiguous. The CDR3 sequence is 17 residues long. The ends were cut back, 5 bases at V and 7 bases at J, with 24 bases in the middle. Germline lookup yields CDR1 MDHEN and CDR2 SYDVKM. The CDR3, as DNA: TGTGCCAGCAGTCCCCTCTCGGCCAGGACCCTTAATAATGAGCAGTTCTTC. Translation: CASSPLSARTLNNEQFF.

The chain employs TRBV29-1 and TRBJ2-1, with D perhaps given as TRBD1 or TRBD2 (5 bases each). Per the germline V gene, CDR1 is SQVTM and CDR2 is ANQGSEA. V was cut by 4 bases and J by 0 bases, with 13 bases left in between. There are 15 residues in the CDR3. CDR3: CSVVGTDSSYNEQFF. DNA of the CDR3: TGCAGCGTTGTAGGGACCGACAGCTCCTACAATGAGCAGTTCTTC.

This clonotype was picked up a small number of times. The V call is TRBV28, the J call TRBJ2-5; tentatively, D is TRBD2 (8 bases). The CDR3 sequence is 16 residues long. The germline gives CDR1 MDHEN, CDR2 SYDVKM. The germline V and J ends were trimmed by 7 bases and 4 bases, with 22 bases remaining between them. CDR3 DNA sequence: TGTGCCAGCACCGGAGGGGGCGGGGGGAGACGAGAGACCCAGTACTTC. It translates to CASTGGGGGRRETQYF.